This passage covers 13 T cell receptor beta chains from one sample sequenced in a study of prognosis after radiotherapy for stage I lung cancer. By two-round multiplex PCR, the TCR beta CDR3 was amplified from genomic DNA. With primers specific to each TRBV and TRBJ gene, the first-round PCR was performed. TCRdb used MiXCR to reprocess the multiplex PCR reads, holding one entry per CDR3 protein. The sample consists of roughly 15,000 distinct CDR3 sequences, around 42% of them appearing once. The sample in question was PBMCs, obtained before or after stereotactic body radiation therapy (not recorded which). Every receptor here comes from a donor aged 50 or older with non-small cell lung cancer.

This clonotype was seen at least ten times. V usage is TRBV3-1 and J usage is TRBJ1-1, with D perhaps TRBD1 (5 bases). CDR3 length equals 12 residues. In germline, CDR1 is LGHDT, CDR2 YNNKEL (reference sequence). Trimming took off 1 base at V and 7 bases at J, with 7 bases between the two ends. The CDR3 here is CASSQVTGEAFF. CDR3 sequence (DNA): TGTGCCAGCAGCCAAGTAACAGGTGAAGCTTTCTTT.

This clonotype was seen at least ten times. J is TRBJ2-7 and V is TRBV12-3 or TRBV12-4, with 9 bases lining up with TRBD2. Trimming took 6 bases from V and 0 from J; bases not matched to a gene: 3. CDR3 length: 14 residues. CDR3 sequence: CASRTSGSSYEQYF. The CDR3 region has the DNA TGTGCCAGCAGGACTAGCGGTAGCTCCTACGAGCAGTACTTC.

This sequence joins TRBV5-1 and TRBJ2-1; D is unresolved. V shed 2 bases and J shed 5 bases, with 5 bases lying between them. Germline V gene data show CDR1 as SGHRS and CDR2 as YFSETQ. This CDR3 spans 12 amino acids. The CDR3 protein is CASSLIDNEQFF. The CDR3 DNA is TGCGCCAGCAGCTTAATCGACAATGAGCAGTTCTTC.

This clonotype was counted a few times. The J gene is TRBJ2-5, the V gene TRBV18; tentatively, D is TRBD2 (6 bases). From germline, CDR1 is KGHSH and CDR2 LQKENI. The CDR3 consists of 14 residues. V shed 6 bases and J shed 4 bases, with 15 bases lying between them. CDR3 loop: CASSTGYGGETQYF. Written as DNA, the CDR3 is TGTGCCAGCTCCACCGGGTACGGGGGAGAGACCCAGTACTTC.

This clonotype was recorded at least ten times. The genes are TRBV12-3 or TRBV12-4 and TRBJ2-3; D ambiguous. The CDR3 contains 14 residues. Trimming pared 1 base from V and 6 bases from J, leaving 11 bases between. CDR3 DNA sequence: TGTGCCAGCAGTTTAGGTCCCCCTTCGGATACGCAGTATTTT. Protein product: CASSLGPPSDTQYF.

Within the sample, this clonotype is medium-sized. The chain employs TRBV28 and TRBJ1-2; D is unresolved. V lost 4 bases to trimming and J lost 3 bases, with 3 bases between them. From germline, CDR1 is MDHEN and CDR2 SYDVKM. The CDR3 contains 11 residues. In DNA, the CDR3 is TGTGCCAGCAGTTCCGACTATGGCTACACCTTC. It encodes CASSSDYGYTF.

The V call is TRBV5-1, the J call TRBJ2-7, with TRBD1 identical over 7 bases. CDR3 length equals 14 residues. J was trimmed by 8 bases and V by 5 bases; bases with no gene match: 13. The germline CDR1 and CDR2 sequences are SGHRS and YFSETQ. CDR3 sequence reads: CASRLSGTADKQYF. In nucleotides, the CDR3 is TGCGCCAGCAGGTTATCCGGGACAGCTGACAAGCAGTACTTC.

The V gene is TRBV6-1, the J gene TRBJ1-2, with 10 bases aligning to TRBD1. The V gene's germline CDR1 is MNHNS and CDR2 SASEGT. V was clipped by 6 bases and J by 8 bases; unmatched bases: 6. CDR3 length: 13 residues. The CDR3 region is CASRTDRGSGYTF. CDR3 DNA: TGTGCCAGCAGGACGGACAGGGGGAGCGGCTACACCTTC.

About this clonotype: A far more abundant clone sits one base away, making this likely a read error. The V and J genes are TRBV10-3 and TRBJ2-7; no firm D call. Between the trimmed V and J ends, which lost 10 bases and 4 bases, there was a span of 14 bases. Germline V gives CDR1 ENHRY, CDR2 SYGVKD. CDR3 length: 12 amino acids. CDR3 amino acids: CARTSQLYEQYF. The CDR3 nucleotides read TGTGCCAGAACGAGCCAGCTGTACGAGCAGTACTTC.

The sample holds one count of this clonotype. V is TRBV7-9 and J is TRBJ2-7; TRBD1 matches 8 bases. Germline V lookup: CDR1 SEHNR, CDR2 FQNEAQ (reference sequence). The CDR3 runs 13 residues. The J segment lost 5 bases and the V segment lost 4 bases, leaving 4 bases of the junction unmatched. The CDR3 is CASSSDRDDEQYF. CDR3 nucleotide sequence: TGTGCCAGCAGCTCGGACAGGGACGACGAGCAGTACTTC.

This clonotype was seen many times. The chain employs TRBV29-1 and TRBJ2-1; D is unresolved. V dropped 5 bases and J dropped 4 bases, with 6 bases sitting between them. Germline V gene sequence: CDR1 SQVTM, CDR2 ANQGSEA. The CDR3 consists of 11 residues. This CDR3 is CSVMGYNEQFF. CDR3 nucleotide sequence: TGCAGCGTTATGGGGTACAATGAGCAGTTCTTC.

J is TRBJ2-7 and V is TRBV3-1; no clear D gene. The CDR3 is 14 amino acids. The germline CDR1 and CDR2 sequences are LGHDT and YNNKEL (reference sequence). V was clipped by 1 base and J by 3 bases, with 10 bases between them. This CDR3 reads CASSQGTQVYEQYF. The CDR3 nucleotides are TGTGCCAGCAGCCAAGGGACCCAAGTCTACGAGCAGTACTTC.

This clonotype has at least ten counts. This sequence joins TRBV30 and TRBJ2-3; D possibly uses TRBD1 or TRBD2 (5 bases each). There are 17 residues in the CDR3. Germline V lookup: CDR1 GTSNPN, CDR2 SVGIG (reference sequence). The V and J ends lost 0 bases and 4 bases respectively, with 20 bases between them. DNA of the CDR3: TGTGCCTGGAGTGTTACCCCGACCCCCCGGGGCGCAGATACGCAGTATTTT. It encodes CAWSVTPTPRGADTQYF. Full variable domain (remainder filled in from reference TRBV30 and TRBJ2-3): SQTIHQWPATLVQPVGSPLSLECTVEGTSNPNLYWYRQAAGRGLQLLFYSVGIGQISSEVPQNLSASRPQDRQFILSSKKLLLSDSGFYLCAWSVTPTPRGADTQYFGPGTRLTVL.